This passage covers 31 T cell receptor beta chains from one sample sequenced in a study of cytomegalovirus exposure and HLA in healthy donors. Amplification used 60 Vbeta primers and 13 Jbeta primers. The protocol was immunoSEQ multiplex PCR, while the TCRdb copy is restricted to in-frame clones and leaves out a portion. The sample lists 150,000 to 200,000 clones, around 85% occurring once. Material: PBMCs. All receptors derive from a man aged 18 to 30 in good health and CMV-seronegative.

J is TRBJ2-3 and V is TRBV19; D not certain. Trimming took off 4 bases at V and 0 bases at J, with 11 bases between the two ends. Germline V gene data show CDR1 as LNHDA and CDR2 as SQIVND (reference sequence). The CDR3 loop spans 15 amino acids. DNA of the CDR3: TGTGCCAGTAGTAAAGACATAACTAGCACAGATACGCAGTATTTT. It translates to CASSKDITSTDTQYF.

V and J are TRBV6-6 and TRBJ1-1; 11 nucleotides align to TRBD1. Germline CDR1 MNHNY, CDR2 SVGAGI (reference sequence). The CDR3 is 15 residues long. Germline trimming cut 6 bases from V and 4 bases from J; bases unmatched to any gene: 7. The DNA of the CDR3 is TGTGCCAGCAGACCGGGACAGGGGGTGGGCACTGAAGCTTTCTTT. It codes for CASRPGQGVGTEAFF.

The CDR3: CSIRGDQLGYTF. CDR3 sequence (DNA): TGTTCCATCCGCGGCGACCAGCTTGGCTACACCTTC. This chain links TRBV7-9 with TRBJ1-2, with unresolved D. CDR1 SEHNR and CDR2 FQNEAQ come from the germline V gene (reference sequence). This CDR3 spans 12 amino acids.

The chain joins TRBV27 to TRBJ2-7; D remains unclear. The CDR3 runs 10 residues. Trimming left V 11 bases short and J 3 bases short, with 8 bases between. Germline V CDR1 and CDR2: MNHEY, SMNVEV (reference sequence). The CDR3 nucleotides are TGTGCCTCCGGTGTCTACGAGCAGTACTTC. Protein product: CASGVYEQYF.

This clone was counted a few times. At one end the junction does not follow the germline gene, possibly because of a read error. This sequence joins TRBV7-9 and TRBJ2-7; maybe TRBD1 (6 bases). Germline V gene lookup returns CDR1 SEHNR and CDR2 FQNEAQ (reference sequence). The length of the CDR3 is 16 residues. This CDR3 reads CSSSPREGTFFYEQYF. The DNA of the CDR3 is TGTTCCAGCAGCCCTCGAGAGGGGACATTCTTCTACGAGCAGTACTTC.

J is TRBJ2-5 and V is TRBV7-9; the D gene is possibly TRBD1 (6 bases). CDR3 length: 13 residues. V lost 5 bases and J 5 bases, leaving 12 bases between the germline ends. Germline V lookup: CDR1 SEHNR, CDR2 FQNEAQ (reference sequence). The CDR3 DNA follows: TGTGCCAGCAGCAACAGGGACGGGGAGACCCAGTACTTC. As protein: CASSNRDGETQYF.

The gene calls are TRBV6-5 and TRBJ2-5; 10 nucleotides align to TRBD2. The tail of the sequence fits TRBJ2-7 better, so the J call may be wrong. The CDR3 contains 13 residues. Germline CDR1 and CDR2: MNHEY and SVGAGI. CDR3 in DNA: TGTGCCTACGGACTAGCGGCTTCCTACGAGCAGTACTTC. This encodes CAYGLAASYEQYF.

The chain joins TRBV6-1 to TRBJ1-5; D gene uncertain. This CDR3 contains 15 residues. Trimming removed 3 bases from V and 3 bases from J, with 12 bases in between. Germline lookup yields CDR1 MNHNS and CDR2 SASEGT. The CDR3 DNA sequence: TGTGCCAGCAGTGATGAAGGGAGCCACAATCAGCCCCAGCATTTT. This codes for CASSDEGSHNQPQHF.

J is TRBJ2-1 and V is TRBV10-3; D gene unclear. Germline V CDR1 and CDR2: ENHRY, SYGVKD. The CDR3 loop spans 15 amino acids. The germline V and J ends were trimmed by 4 bases and 0 bases, with 10 bases remaining between them. CDR3 DNA sequence: TGTGCCATCAGTGCCGAGCCCGGCTCCTACAATGAGCAGTTCTTC. Translated, it gives CAISAEPGSYNEQFF.

The J gene is TRBJ2-5, the V gene TRBV4-2; 8 nucleotides match TRBD1. Germline assignment: CDR1 LGHNA and CDR2 YNFKEQ. The J segment lost 4 bases and the V segment lost 1 base, leaving 5 bases of the junction unmatched. The CDR3 consists of 15 residues. The CDR3 nucleotides are TGTGCCAGCAGCCAAGGGATGGGACAGGTAGAGACCCAGTACTTC. Protein: CASSQGMGQVETQYF.

V and J are TRBV27 and TRBJ2-5; weak D call: TRBD2 (5 bases). V gave up 10 bases and J gave up 7 bases, with 19 bases separating them. CDR1 and CDR2 (germline): MNHEY, SMNVEV (reference sequence). The CDR3 extends over 13 amino acids. In DNA, the CDR3 is TGTGCCACCACCGGGCCCAAAGGAGGGACCCAGTACTTC. Protein sequence: CATTGPKGGTQYF.

The V call is TRBV15, the J call TRBJ2-7; no clear D. Trimming pared 0 bases from V and 5 bases from J, leaving 8 bases between. This CDR3 has 13 residues. From germline, CDR1 is LNHNV and CDR2 YYDKDF (reference sequence). The CDR3 spells CATSRELLNEQYF. DNA of the CDR3: TGTGCCACCAGCAGAGAACTTCTCAACGAGCAGTACTTC. The full variable domain, completed using reference TRBV15 and TRBJ2-7, is DAMVIQNPRYQVTQFGKPVTLSCSQTLNHNVMYWYQQKSSQAPKLLFHYYDKDFNNEADTPDNFQSRRPNTSFCFLDIRSPGLGDTAMYLCATSRELLNEQYFGPGTRLTVT.

The chain combines TRBV6-6 with TRBJ1-5; D gene ambiguous. This CDR3 spans 14 amino acids. CDR1 is MNHNY and CDR2 is SVGAGI in the germline V gene (reference sequence). The V and J ends lost 4 bases and 6 bases respectively, with 13 bases between them. Here the CDR3 DNA reads TGTGCCAGCAGTTGGGCCGGGGATAGTCAGCCCCAGCATTTT. Translating gives CASSWAGDSQPQHF.

V is TRBV6-5 and J is TRBJ2-7; 7 nucleotides align to TRBD1. The CDR3 contains 16 residues. The V gene's germline CDR1 is MNHEY and CDR2 SVGAGI. V lost 0 bases and J lost 1; bases outside the gene matches: 6. CDR3 protein: CASSYSYQGVSYEQYF. As DNA, the CDR3 is TGTGCCAGCAGTTACTCGTATCAGGGGGTTTCCTACGAGCAGTACTTC.

The chain couples TRBV30 to TRBJ2-3, with TRBD2 identical over 13 bases. The V segment lost 7 bases and the J segment 8 bases; nucleotides outside the gene matches: 9. The CDR3 sequence is 14 residues long. Looked up from germline, CDR1 is GTSNPN and CDR2 is SVGIG (reference sequence). The CDR3 protein is CALGLAGTHGTQYF. The CDR3 DNA follows: TGTGCCTTGGGACTAGCGGGAACTCACGGTACGCAGTATTTT.

The table lists this clone with a few counts. This chain uses TRBV27 with TRBJ2-4, with 7 bases matching TRBD1. The germline V gene encodes CDR1 MNHEY and CDR2 SMNVEV (reference sequence). The CDR3 length is 13 residues. The V gene end was trimmed by 5 bases and the J gene end by 8 bases; junction bases not matched to a gene: 6. CDR3 region: CASSVQGTHIQYF. CDR3 sequence (DNA): TGTGCCAGCAGTGTACAGGGGACCCACATTCAGTACTTC.

This rearrangement joins TRBV27 to TRBJ2-5; D perhaps matches TRBD1 (6 bases). CDR3 length equals 15 residues. Trimming pared 6 bases from V and 2 bases from J, leaving 16 bases between. CDR1 and CDR2 from the germline V gene are MNHEY and SMNVEV (reference sequence). The CDR3 here is CASRPGHPLQETQYF. The CDR3 DNA reads TGTGCCAGCAGGCCGGGACACCCATTGCAAGAGACCCAGTACTTC.

The chain recombines TRBV10-1 with TRBJ1-5; 7 bases align to TRBD1. The CDR3 runs to 14 residues. The trim removed 6 bases at V and 6 bases at J, leaving 8 bases unmatched. Per germline, CDR1 WNHNN and CDR2 SYGVQD (reference sequence). The CDR3 sequence is CASSVSGQPQPQHF. In nucleotides, the CDR3 is TGCGCCAGCAGCGTATCGGGACAGCCTCAGCCCCAGCATTTT.

This chain uses TRBV4-3 with TRBJ2-5, with D unclear. Per the germline V gene, CDR1 is LGHNA and CDR2 is YSLEER. V lost 0 bases and J lost 4, with 9 bases in between. The CDR3 totals 14 residues. As DNA, the CDR3 is TGCGCCAGCAGCCAAGAGGTTGTCGGAGAGACCCAGTACTTC. Translation gives CASSQEVVGETQYF.

This chain joins TRBV7-9 and TRBJ2-7, with D possibly being TRBD1 (6 bases). The CDR3 loop spans 12 amino acids. Trimming removed 5 bases from V and 6 bases from J, with 11 bases in between. CDR1 SEHNR and CDR2 FQNEAQ come from the germline V gene (reference sequence). CDR3 in DNA: TGTGCCAGCAGCCCACAGGGTTCCGAGCAGTACTTC. This gives the protein CASSPQGSEQYF. Variable domain in full (rest from reference TRBV7-9 and TRBJ2-7): DTGVSQNPRHKITKRGQNVTFRCDPISEHNRLYWYRQTLGQGPEFLTYFQNEAQLEKSRLLSDRFSAERPKGSFSTLEIQRTEQGDSAMYLCASSPQGSEQYFGPGTRLTVT.

This clone was counted between two and nine times. This sequence joins TRBV9 and TRBJ2-2, with a weak D call TRBD1 (6 bases). The germline V gene encodes CDR1 SGDLS and CDR2 YYNGEE. V was clipped by 6 bases and J by 1 base, with 22 bases between them. This CDR3 has 18 residues. CDR3 protein: CASNPNPRTGQNTGELFF. The CDR3 region has the DNA TGTGCCAGCAACCCCAACCCACGAACGGGACAGAACACCGGGGAGCTGTTTTTT.

This chain links TRBV27 with TRBJ2-7; no reliable D call. Germline CDR1 and CDR2: MNHEY and SMNVEV (reference sequence). This CDR3 has 13 amino acids. The V and J ends lost 0 bases and 3 bases respectively, with 6 bases between them. The CDR3 DNA sequence: TGTGCCAGCAGTTTATCCCCGGGCTACGAGCAGTACTTC. It yields the protein CASSLSPGYEQYF.

The table lists this clone with a count of one. The V call is TRBV30, the J call TRBJ1-6, with no clear D. Per the germline V gene, CDR1 is GTSNPN and CDR2 is SVGIG (reference sequence). There are 12 residues in the CDR3. The ends were cut back, 1 base at V and 9 bases at J, with 7 bases in the middle. CDR3 region: CAWSDGVSPLHF. CDR3 nucleotides: TGTGCCTGGAGTGACGGGGTTTCACCCCTCCACTTT.

The CDR3 DNA follows: TGTGCCAGTAGTATGGACAGAGCCTACGAGCAGTACTTC. This gives the protein CASSMDRAYEQYF. The V gene is TRBV19, the J gene TRBJ2-7; TRBD1 might be the D (6 bases). The CDR3 has 13 residues. Germline CDR1 LNHDA, CDR2 SQIVND (reference sequence). Trimming stripped 3 bases from V and 2 bases from J, with 8 bases between.

This rearrangement joins TRBV11-1 to TRBJ2-2; no clear D. The V gene lost 0 bases and the J gene lost 4 bases, with 6 bases spanning the gap. In germline, CDR1 is SGHAT, CDR2 FQDESV (reference sequence). This CDR3 has 14 residues. The CDR3: CASSLAYTTGELFF. The CDR3 DNA reads as TGTGCCAGCAGCTTAGCTTACACCACCGGGGAGCTGTTTTTT. The full variable domain, with the rest looked up from reference TRBV11-1 and TRBJ2-2, is EAEVAQSPRYKITEKSQAVAFWCDPISGHATLYWYRQILGQGPELLVQFQDESVVDDSQLPKDRFSAERLKGVDSTLKIQPAELGDSAMYLCASSLAYTTGELFFGEGSRLTVL.

The rearrangement joins TRBV6-5 to TRBJ1-6; D is undetermined. Deletions cut 2 bases from V and 10 bases from J, with 12 bases between. Germline V gene lookup returns CDR1 MNHEY and CDR2 SVGAGI. The CDR3 sequence is 14 residues long. In DNA, the CDR3 is TGTGCCAGCAGTTACGAGGGCACTAGGTCACCCCTCCACTTT. Translating gives CASSYEGTRSPLHF.

This chain uses TRBV5-1 with TRBJ2-2; the D gene is possibly TRBD1 (6 bases). CDR3 length: 13 residues. Trimming pared 7 bases from V and 4 bases from J, leaving 11 bases between. From germline, CDR1 is SGHRS and CDR2 YFSETQ. The CDR3 nucleotides are TGCGCCAGCGAACAGGGATTCACCGGGGAGCTGTTTTTT. This encodes CASEQGFTGELFF.

This chain connects TRBV29-1 to TRBJ1-5; D gene unclear. CDR3 length: 13 amino acids. CDR1 SQVTM and CDR2 ANQGSEA come from the germline V gene. Trimming took 4 bases from V and 0 from J, leaving 7 bases between them. The CDR3 DNA sequence: TGCAGCGTTGCCGGTAATAGCAATCAGCCCCAGCATTTT. Residues: CSVAGNSNQPQHF.

This chain links TRBV5-1 with TRBJ2-2; 11 bases align to TRBD1. Germline CDR1 and CDR2: SGHRS and YFSETQ. V was clipped by 4 bases and J by 7 bases; unmatched bases: 9. The CDR3 totals 16 residues. The CDR3 region has the DNA TGCGCCAGCAGCGGACGGGACAGGGGGTACGACGGGGAGCTGTTTTTT. Protein sequence: CASSGRDRGYDGELFF.

J is TRBJ2-2 and V is TRBV4-3; no reliable D call. From germline, CDR1 is LGHNA and CDR2 YSLEER. CDR3 length: 15 amino acids. Trimming shortened V by 0 bases and J by 7 bases, and 12 bases separated the two germline ends. CDR3 sequence reads: CASSQEWRYNGELFF. DNA of the CDR3: TGCGCCAGCAGCCAAGAATGGAGATATAACGGGGAGCTGTTTTTT.

CDR3 coding DNA: TGTGCCACGGGACAAGGGCGGAACATTCAGTACTTC. It is translated as CATGQGRNIQYF. V gene TRBV19 combines with J gene TRBJ2-4; D is possibly TRBD1 (6 bases). CDR3 length: 12 residues. The V end lost 10 bases, the J end lost 7 bases, and 14 bases lay between the germline ends. The germline CDR1 and CDR2 sequences are LNHDA and SQIVND (reference sequence).